This T cell receptor (beta chain) was found in a study of Ad26.COV2.S vaccination and SARS-CoV-2 variants. Study context: The donor participated in the COV1001 trial, in its Ad26.COV2.S arm. The vaccine Ad26.COV2.S was put into the muscle once, or twice with 56 days between. Study observations and caveats: Breadth measured for non-spike TCRs was similar across vaccine and placebo recipients.

Germline V CDR1 and CDR2: SGHTA, FQGNSA. The CDR3 consists of 16 residues. J was trimmed by 1 base and V by 1 base; bases with no gene match: 5. Stated treatment: roughly 18 received Ad26.COV2.S at low or high dose, single or two shots; about 5 received placebo; per-sample allocation not given. Sample collection was performed on day 63 after the first vaccine or placebo injection. Clones were sequenced by immunoSEQ multiplex PCR, and TCRdb holds only the in-frame ones, with some missing. The sample carries 350,000 to 400,000 clones, 70% to 90% recorded once. As regards this clone: Its antigen is currently unknown.

The chain employs TRBV7-2 and TRBJ2-7, with 9 bases matching TRBD2. The clonotype was recovered from a person aged 18-60 years who received the Ad26.COV2.S COVID-19 vaccine or a placebo. This specimen consisted of peripheral blood, obtained in a trial of Ad26.COV2.S vaccine versus placebo. The CDR3 spells CASSLVLAGGSYEQYF. The CDR3 region has the DNA TGTGCCAGCAGCTTAGTTCTGGCGGGGGGGTCCTACGAGCAGTACTTC. The full variable domain, in which reference TRBV7-2 and TRBJ2-7 provide the parts outside the CDR3, is GAGVSQSPSNKVTEKGKDVELRCDPISGHTALYWYRQSLGQGLEFLIYFQGNSAPDKSGLPSDRFSAERTGGSVSTLTIQRTQQEDSAVYLCASSLVLAGGSYEQYFGPGTRLTVT.